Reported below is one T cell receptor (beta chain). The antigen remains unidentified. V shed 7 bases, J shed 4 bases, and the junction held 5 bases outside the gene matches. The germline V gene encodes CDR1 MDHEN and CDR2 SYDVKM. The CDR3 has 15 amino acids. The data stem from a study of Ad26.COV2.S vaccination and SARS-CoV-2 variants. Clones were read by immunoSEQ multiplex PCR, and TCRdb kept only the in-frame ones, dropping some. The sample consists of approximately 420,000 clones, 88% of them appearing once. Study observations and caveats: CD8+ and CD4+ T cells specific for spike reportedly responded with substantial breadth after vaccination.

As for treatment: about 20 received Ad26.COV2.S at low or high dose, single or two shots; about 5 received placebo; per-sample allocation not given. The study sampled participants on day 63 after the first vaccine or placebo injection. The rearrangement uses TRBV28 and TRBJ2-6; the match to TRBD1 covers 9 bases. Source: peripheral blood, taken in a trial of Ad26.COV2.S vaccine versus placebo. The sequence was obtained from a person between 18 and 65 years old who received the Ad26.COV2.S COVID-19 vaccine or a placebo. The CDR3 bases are TGTGCCAGCATGGGACAGGGATCCGGGGCCAACGTCCTGACTTTC. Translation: CASMGQGSGANVLTF.